This T cell receptor (beta chain) was documented in a study of T cells in Graves' hyperthyroidism and ophthalmopathy. Concerning this clonotype: Its specificity is unknown. The DNA is omitted, as the CDR3 cannot be located on it reliably, and the CDR3 follows TCRdb's listing.

Study-level points and caveats: Most expanded thyroid clonotypes above 0.001 also appeared in blood.

The CDR3 totals 19 residues, both ends included. In germline, CDR1 is SGHAT, CDR2 FQDESV (reference sequence). Researchers took RNA transcripts and amplified the TCR beta CDR3 regions from them. The TCR CDR3 was amplified in a first-round RT-PCR using the HTBI primer set. TCRdb analysed the multiplex PCR reads with MiXCR anew, one entry per CDR3 protein. Of approximately 34,000 distinct CDR3 sequences in the sample, around 52% are singletons; the top ten hold roughly 25%. This TCR was sampled from a woman in her thirties or forties with Graves' ophthalmopathy. The sequenced material came from blood. V usage is TRBV11-1 and J usage is TRBJ1-1; the table's D call, TRBD1, was not checked against the DNA. The CDR3 sequence is CASSFYICSALTGVTEAFF.